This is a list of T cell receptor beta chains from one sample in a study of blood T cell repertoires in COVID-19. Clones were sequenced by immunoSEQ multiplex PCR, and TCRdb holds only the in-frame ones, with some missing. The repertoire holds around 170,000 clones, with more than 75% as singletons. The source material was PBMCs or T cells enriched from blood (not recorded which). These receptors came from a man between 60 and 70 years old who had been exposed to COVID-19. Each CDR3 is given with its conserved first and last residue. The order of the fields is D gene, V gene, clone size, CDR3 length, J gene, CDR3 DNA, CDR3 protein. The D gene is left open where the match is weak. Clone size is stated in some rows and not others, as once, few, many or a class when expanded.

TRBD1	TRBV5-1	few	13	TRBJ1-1	TGCGCCAGCAGCTTGGTGACAGGGGAACAAGCTTTCTTT	CASSLVTGEQAFF
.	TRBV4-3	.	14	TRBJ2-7	TGCGCCAGCAGCCAGCGGGGTAGGACGGGCGAGCAGTACTTC	CASSQRGRTGEQYF
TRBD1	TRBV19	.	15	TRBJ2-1	TGTGCCAGTAGTATTACGGGACAGGGGACCAATGAGCAGTTCTTC	CASSITGQGTNEQFF
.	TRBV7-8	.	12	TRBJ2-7	TGTGCCAGCAGCTTAGTCTCAGGGGAGCAGTACTTC	CASSLVSGEQYF
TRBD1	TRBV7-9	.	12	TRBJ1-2	TGTGCCAGCAGCTTCGGGACAGATGGCTACACCTTC	CASSFGTDGYTF
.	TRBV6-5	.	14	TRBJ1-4	TGTGCCAGCATCCCGGCTTCAACTAATGGGAAACTGTTTTTT	CASIPASTNGKLFF
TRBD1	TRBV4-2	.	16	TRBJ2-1	TGTGCCAGCAGCCAGGAGGGACAGGACCACTACAATGAGCAGTTCTTC	CASSQEGQDHYNEQFF
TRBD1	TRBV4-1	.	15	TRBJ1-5	TGCGCCAGCAGCCAAGGACAGGGAAGCAATCAGCCCCAGCATTTT	CASSQGQGSNQPQHF
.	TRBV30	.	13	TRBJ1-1	TGTGCCTGGAGGGGGGGGAAGGACACTGAAGCTTTCTTT	CAWRGGKDTEAFF
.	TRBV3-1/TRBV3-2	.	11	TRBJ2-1	TGTGCCAGCACCATGAGGGAGGAGACTATCTTC	CASTMREETIF
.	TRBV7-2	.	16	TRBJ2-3	TGTGCCAGCAGCTTACTGGCAACCTCTAGCACAGATACGCAGTATTTT	CASSLLATSSTDTQYF